One T cell receptor beta chain is described in this entry. Its specificity is not known. Trimming cost V 7 bases and J 3 bases; bases outside gene matches: 6. From germline, CDR1 is SGHRS and CDR2 YFSETQ. The length of the CDR3 is 14 residues. This entry belongs to a study of relationships among human T cell subsets. General observations from the study: Regulatory and Th2 subsets had few clones over 100 reads, unlike CD8+ cytotoxic cells.

From mRNA, alpha and beta CDR3 regions were amplified using semiquantitative ARM-PCR. In ARM-PCR, communal superprimers followed tagged nested gene-specific primers for exponential amplification. TCRdb ran MiXCR on the multiplex PCR reads and lists one entry per CDR3 protein. The sample lists 7,000 to 9,500 distinct CDR3 sequences, 45% to 65% occurring once. The CD45RA-negative fraction was bead-selected with anti-CD45RO to obtain memory T cells. T cell subsets were isolated with antibody-coated magnetic beads. The rearrangement joins TRBV5-1 to TRBJ2-7; the match to TRBD1 covers 11 bases. This TCR was recovered from a man aged 35 to 55 in good health. Sequenced: memory T cells sorted from blood. The chain's CDR3 is CASRVGTGGYEQYF. CDR3 coding DNA: TGCGCCAGCCGCGTCGGGACAGGGGGCTACGAGCAGTACTTC.